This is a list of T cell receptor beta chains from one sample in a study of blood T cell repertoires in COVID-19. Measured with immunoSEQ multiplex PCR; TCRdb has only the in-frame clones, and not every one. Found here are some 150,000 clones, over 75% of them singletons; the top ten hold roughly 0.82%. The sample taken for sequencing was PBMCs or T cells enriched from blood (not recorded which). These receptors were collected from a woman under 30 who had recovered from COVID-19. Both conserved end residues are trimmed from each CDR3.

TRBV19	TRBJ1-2	ASSIRTGSNYGYT
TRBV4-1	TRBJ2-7	ASSQVTGGLYEQY
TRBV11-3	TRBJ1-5	ASSQQGLQVTQH
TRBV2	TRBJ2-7	ASSEDRLTYEQY
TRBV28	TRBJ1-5	ASSSVRDRGQQPQH
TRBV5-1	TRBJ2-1	ASSWGLLSYNEQF
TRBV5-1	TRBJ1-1	ASSPGLNTEAF
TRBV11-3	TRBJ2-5	ASSRSYQETQY
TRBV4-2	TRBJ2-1	ASSQGPYNEQF
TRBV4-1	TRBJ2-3	ASSQKSGSGFGTDTQY
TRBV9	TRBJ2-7	ASSVKGGLAGDDEQY
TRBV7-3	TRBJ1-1	ASSLWRRADTEAF
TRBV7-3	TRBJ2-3	ASSTRLAASTDTQY
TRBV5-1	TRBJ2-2	ASSRTSGRAVFSGELF
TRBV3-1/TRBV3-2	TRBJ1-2	ASSPYPTGDYGYT
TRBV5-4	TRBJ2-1	ASSSPGPSHEQF
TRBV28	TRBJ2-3	ASSLGQGNTDTQY
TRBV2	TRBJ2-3	ASSESRSTQY
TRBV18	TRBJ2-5	ASSPPRGGQETQY
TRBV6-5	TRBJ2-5	ASSYYGTRGSTQY
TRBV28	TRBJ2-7	ASSSRQGFPHEQY
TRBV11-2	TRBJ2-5	ASSQQPSVKTQY